This TCR beta chain was found in a study of control samples from healthy donors and cancer patients. Profiled with immunoSEQ multiplex PCR; TCRdb holds only in-frame clones, not every one. This repertoire shows about 120,000 clones, more than 75% found once; its top ten account for about 2.5%. This CDR3 has 16 residues. Trimming cost V 5 bases and J 9 bases; bases outside gene matches: 10. Germline V gene lookup returns CDR1 LNHNV and CDR2 YYDKDF (reference sequence). This sequence originates from a woman aged 70-85 years in good health. Sample: blood. The chain combines TRBV15 with TRBJ1-6; 10 nucleotides match TRBD1. DNA for the CDR3: TGTGCCACCAGCGGTGGGGACAGGGGACGTGGTTCACCCCTCCACTTT. Its protein product is CATSGGDRGRGSPLHF.